This is a list of T cell receptor beta chains from one sample in a study of T cells after posttransplantation cyclophosphamide. Sequencing was performed with immunoSEQ multiplex PCR; in TCRdb, only in-frame clones are kept and a portion is missing. Seen here are tens of thousands of clones, roughly 93% observed once, and the top ten hold about 3%. Specimen: PBMCs. These receptors were taken from a woman in her 30s in good health and a related stem cell transplant donor. CDR3s include the opening cysteine and the closing phenylalanine or tryptophan. Fields, in order: clone size, J gene, V gene, D gene, CDR3 DNA, CDR3 protein. A D gene is named only where the DNA matches it firmly. A clone size is listed for some rows: how often the clone was seen (once, few, many), or a class if it is expanded.

. TRBJ2-3 TRBV11-3 . TGTGCCAGCAGCTTAGAGGGAGGAGCTAGCACAGATACGCAGTATTTT CASSLEGGASTDTQYF
. TRBJ2-6 TRBV7-8 . TGTGCCAGCAGTCATAACAGGGTTCTGACCTCTGGGTCCAACGTCCTGACTTTC CASSHNRVLTSGSNVLTF
. TRBJ2-7 TRBV7-9 . TGTGCCAGCAGCTTAGATGTCCACGAGCAGTACTTC CASSLDVHEQYF
. TRBJ1-2 TRBV5-1 TRBD1 TGCGCCAGCAGCTCCCGGACAGGGTCCGAGAGCTATGGCTACACCTTC CASSSRTGSESYGYTF
. TRBJ2-1 TRBV19 TRBD2 TGTGCCAGTAGGACCGGGACTAGTCGATTCCGGAATGAGCAGTTCTTC CASRTGTSRFRNEQFF
. TRBJ1-5 TRBV30 . TGTGCCTGGAGTGACCACGCCCAGGCCTGGGATCAGCCCCAGCATTTT CAWSDHAQAWDQPQHF
. TRBJ1-2 TRBV4-3 TRBD1 TGCGCCAGCAGCCAAGATGGCAGGGGGGTTGGCTACACCTTC CASSQDGRGVGYTF
. TRBJ2-7 TRBV9 . TGTGCCAGCAGCGGGAGGACTAAGACAGGGTCCTACGAGCAGTACTTC CASSGRTKTGSYEQYF
. TRBJ1-5 TRBV28 TRBD1 TGTGCCAGCAGTTTAGGGGACAGGACCAATCAGCCCCAGCATTTT CASSLGDRTNQPQHF
. TRBJ2-7 TRBV12-5 . TGTGCTAGCACCCTAGGGGGGAGGCCCTACGAGCAGTACTTC CASTLGGRPYEQYF
. TRBJ1-1 TRBV20-1 . TGCAGTGCTACAGAGAACACTGAAGCTTTCTTT CSATENTEAFF
. TRBJ1-1 TRBV29-1 . TGCAGCGGGGGGACGGGGAACACTGAAGCTTTCTTT CSGGTGNTEAFF
once TRBJ1-6 TRBV7-2 . TGTGCCAGCAGCTTAGAGGCGCAGGGGTCCTATAATTCACCCCTCCACTTT CASSLEAQGSYNSPLHF
. TRBJ2-7 TRBV7-6 . TGTGCCAGCAGCTTAGCAACAGGGACCCTATACGGAGAGCAGTACTTC CASSLATGTLYGEQYF
. TRBJ1-4 TRBV29-1 . TGCAGCGTTGGAGAAATTAATGAAAAACTGTTTTTT CSVGEINEKLFF
. TRBJ1-1 TRBV29-1 TRBD1 TGCAGCGTTGAATTAGGGACAGGCTTGAACACTGAAGCTTTCTTT CSVELGTGLNTEAFF
. TRBJ2-5 TRBV10-2 . TGCGCCAGCAGTGGAGGGGGGATTCGGGAGACCCAGTACTTC CASSGGGIRETQYF
. TRBJ1-2 TRBV19 . TGTGCCAGTAGTATCCGACCCCCCCGGACAGATACCTATGGCTACACCTTC CASSIRPPRTDTYGYTF
. TRBJ1-4 TRBV5-1 TRBD1 TGCGCCAGCAGCTTCGGACAGGGGGCAGGCGGTGAAAAACTGTTTTTT CASSFGQGAGGEKLFF
. TRBJ1-2 TRBV19 TRBD1 TGTGCCAGTAGCCCCGGGGAGGGGGCTGTGGACTATGGCTACACCTTC CASSPGEGAVDYGYTF
. TRBJ2-7 TRBV2 TRBD1 TGTGCCAGCAGCGCGGACAGGGGGCGGTACGAGCAGTACTTC CASSADRGRYEQYF
. TRBJ1-4 TRBV6-1 . TGTGCCAGCAACGCGGGGTTCAGGGACGATGAAAAACTGTTTTTT CASNAGFRDDEKLFF
once TRBJ2-2 TRBV4-3 . TGCGCCAGCAGCCAAGATCTGGGCGGGGCCGGGGAGCTGTTTTTT CASSQDLGGAGELFF
. TRBJ2-3 TRBV5-1 . TGCGCCAGCAGCGGGACCAGGAGCACAGATACGCAGTATTTT CASSGTRSTDTQYF
. TRBJ1-5 TRBV2 TRBD1 TGTGCCAGCAGTCCTGACAGGGGCAATCAGCCCCAGCATTTT CASSPDRGNQPQHF
. TRBJ2-1 TRBV11-2 . TGTGCCAGCAGCTTAGTTTTACGCTCCTACAATGAGCAGTTCTTC CASSLVLRSYNEQFF
. TRBJ1-1 TRBV5-1 TRBD1 TGCGCCAGCCGGGGGGACAGTTTGAACACTGAAGCTTTCTTT CASRGDSLNTEAFF
. TRBJ1-1 TRBV30 . TGTGCCTGGAGTGCCCGGGGCGATGAAGCTTTCTTT CAWSARGDEAFF